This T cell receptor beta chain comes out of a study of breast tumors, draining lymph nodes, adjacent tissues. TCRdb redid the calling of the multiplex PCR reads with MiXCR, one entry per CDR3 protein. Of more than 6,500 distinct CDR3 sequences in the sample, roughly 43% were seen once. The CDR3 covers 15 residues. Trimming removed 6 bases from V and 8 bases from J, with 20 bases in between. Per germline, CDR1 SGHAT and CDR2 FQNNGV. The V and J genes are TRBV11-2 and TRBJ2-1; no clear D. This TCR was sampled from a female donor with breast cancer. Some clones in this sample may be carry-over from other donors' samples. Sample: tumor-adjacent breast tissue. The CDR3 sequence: CASSSLGSLVYEQFF. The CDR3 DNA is TGTGCCAGCAGTTCGCTCGGGTCGCTGGTGTATGAGCAGTTCTTC. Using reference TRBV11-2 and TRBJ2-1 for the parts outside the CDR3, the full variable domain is EAGVAQSPRYKIIEKRQSVAFWCNPISGHATLYWYQQILGQGPKLLIQFQNNGVVDDSQLPKDRFSAERLKGVDSTLKIQPAKLEDSAVYLCASSSLGSLVYEQFFGPGTRLTVL.